The rows below give T cell receptor beta chains drawn from one sample of a study of cytomegalovirus exposure and HLA in healthy donors. Sequencing used immunoSEQ multiplex PCR; TCRdb keeps in-frame clones, though not all of them. The repertoire holds 150,000 to 200,000 clones, with roughly 85% as singletons. The specimen was PBMCs. Every receptor here comes from a woman aged 40 to 50 in good health and CMV-seronegative. CDR3s include the opening cysteine and the closing phenylalanine or tryptophan. D genes are given only for firm matches. Expanded clones are given a class, and other clones once, few, many or no size at all.

cdr3_nt | cdr3_aa | d_call | v_call | clone_size | cdr3_length | j_call
TGTGCCAGCAGCTTAGCCGTGGGACTAAAAAGCTCCTACGAGCAGTACTTC | CASSLAVGLKSSYEQYF | TRBD2 | TRBV7-9 | NA | 17 | TRBJ2-7
TGTGCCAGCAGCGTCCCTCTGGGGGGATCGAACACCGGGGAGCTGTTTTTT | CASSVPLGGSNTGELFF | NA | TRBV9 | NA | 17 | TRBJ2-2
TGTGCCAGCAGCTTAAGGTGGAGGGACGTCGGTGAAGCTTTCTTT | CASSLRWRDVGEAFF | NA | TRBV7-2 | NA | 15 | TRBJ1-1
TGCGCCAGCAGCCTGACAGGGGCTTCCTACGAGCAGTACTTC | CASSLTGASYEQYF | TRBD1 | TRBV4-1 | NA | 14 | TRBJ2-7
TGTGCCAGCAACTCGAGGGGGGAGCAGTACTTC | CASNSRGEQYF | NA | TRBV28 | NA | 11 | TRBJ2-7
TGTGCCAGCAGCTTGAGTGTGGAGGATGAGCAGTTCTTC | CASSLSVEDEQFF | NA | TRBV5-4 | NA | 13 | TRBJ2-1
TGTGCCAGCAGCCCTGCGGAAGAGACCCAGTACTTC | CASSPAEETQYF | NA | TRBV11-3 | NA | 12 | TRBJ2-5
TGTGCCAGCAGCCAAGACTCAGGGGAATACATTCAGTACTTC | CASSQDSGEYIQYF | NA | TRBV4-2 | NA | 14 | TRBJ2-4
TGTGCCAGCAGGACGGGACAGGCGAACACTGAAGCTTTCTTT | CASRTGQANTEAFF | TRBD1 | TRBV6-1 | NA | 14 | TRBJ1-1
TGTGCCAGCAGTTACTCTGAACTACAGGGACGAGAGACCCAGTACTTC | CASSYSELQGRETQYF | NA | TRBV6-6 | NA | 16 | TRBJ2-5
TGTGCCAGCAGTAAAGATAGGGGGCACACCGGGGAGCTGTTTTTT | CASSKDRGHTGELFF | TRBD1 | TRBV6-1 | NA | 15 | TRBJ2-2
TGTGCCAGCAGATACGGCACAGGGGTGCCGCAGACCCAGTACTTC | CASRYGTGVPQTQYF | TRBD1 | TRBV28 | NA | 15 | TRBJ2-5
TGTGCCAGCAGTCTAACAGGGTCCCCTGAAGCTTTCTTT | CASSLTGSPEAFF | NA | TRBV6-6 | few | 13 | TRBJ1-1
TGTGCCAGCAGCTTGGCCGTGACTAGCTCCTACGAGCAGTACTTC | CASSLAVTSSYEQYF | NA | TRBV5-4 | NA | 15 | TRBJ2-7
TGTGCCATCAGTGGGGGGACAGGTCGATTAGAGACCCAGTACTTC | CAISGGTGRLETQYF | TRBD1 | TRBV10-3 | NA | 15 | TRBJ2-5
TGTGCCAGCCAACCGCCGGGACAGGGGAAGGAAAAACTGTTTTTT | CASQPPGQGKEKLFF | TRBD1 | TRBV28 | NA | 15 | TRBJ1-4
TGTGCCAGCAGGTTCCCAAAACAGGGGAGTGGAAGTGCCGGGGAGCTGTTTTTT | CASRFPKQGSGSAGELFF | TRBD1 | TRBV7-9 | NA | 18 | TRBJ2-2
TGCGCCACTTCGACAGGGGTTACAACTAATGAAAAACTGTTTTTT | CATSTGVTTNEKLFF | TRBD1 | TRBV5-1 | NA | 15 | TRBJ1-4
TGTGCCAGCAGCCGAACGACAGGTCCGAACACTGAAGCTTTCTTT | CASSRTTGPNTEAFF | NA | TRBV2 | NA | 15 | TRBJ1-1
TGTGCCACCAGCAGAGATAGAACTAGGTCGCGCACCGGGGAGCTGTTTTTT | CATSRDRTRSRTGELFF | NA | TRBV15 | NA | 17 | TRBJ2-2
TGTGCCAGCAGCTTAGAGGGCGATAGCAATCAGCCCCAGCATTTT | CASSLEGDSNQPQHF | NA | TRBV5-8 | NA | 15 | TRBJ1-5
TGTGCCAGCAGCGGGACAGCGTCATTTGAGGATGGCTACACCTTC | CASSGTASFEDGYTF | TRBD1 | TRBV2 | NA | 15 | TRBJ1-2
TGTGCCAGCAGCCCAGAGGAGTGGCTCAATCAGCCCCAGCATTTT | CASSPEEWLNQPQHF | NA | TRBV21-1 | once | 15 | TRBJ1-5
TGTGCCAGCAGCGTAGGGGACAGTAAATACAATGAGCAGTTCTTC | CASSVGDSKYNEQFF | TRBD1 | TRBV9 | NA | 15 | TRBJ2-1
TGTGCCAGCAGCTTGGCGACCGGGCCCCCCGGAGGAGCTTTCTTT | CASSLATGPPGGAFF | NA | TRBV7-9 | NA | 15 | TRBJ1-1
TGTGCCAGCAGCTGGGGGGACAGGGGAGAATGGGAAGCTTTCTTT | CASSWGDRGEWEAFF | TRBD1 | TRBV7-9 | NA | 15 | TRBJ1-1
TGCGCCAGCAGCTTAGTCTTGGGGGGGGCCCCCTCCTACAATGAGCAGTTCTTC | CASSLVLGGAPSYNEQFF | NA | TRBV5-1 | few | 18 | TRBJ2-1
TGTGCCAGCAGCTCCCCCCCAGGGAAGCTGGAAGAGACCCAGTACTTC | CASSSPPGKLEETQYF | NA | TRBV7-9 | NA | 16 | TRBJ2-5
TGCAGTGCTAGGAAAGCGGATACGCAGTATTTT | CSARKADTQYF | NA | TRBV20-1 | NA | 11 | TRBJ2-3
TGTGCCAGCAGCTTTATCGCGGCTAGCGGGGGTTCCACAGATACGCAGTATTTT | CASSFIAASGGSTDTQYF | TRBD2 | TRBV5-5 | NA | 18 | TRBJ2-3